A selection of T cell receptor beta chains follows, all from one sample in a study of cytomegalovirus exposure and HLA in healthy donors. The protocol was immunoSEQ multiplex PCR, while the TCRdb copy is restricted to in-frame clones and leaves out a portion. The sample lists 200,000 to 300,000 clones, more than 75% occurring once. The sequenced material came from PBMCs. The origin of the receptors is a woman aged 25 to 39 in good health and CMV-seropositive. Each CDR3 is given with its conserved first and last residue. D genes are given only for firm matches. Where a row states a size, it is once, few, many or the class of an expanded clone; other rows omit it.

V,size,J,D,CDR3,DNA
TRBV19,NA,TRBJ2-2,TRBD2,CAILTGGGAGELFF,TGTGCCATCTTAACCGGCGGGGGGGCCGGGGAGCTGTTTTTT
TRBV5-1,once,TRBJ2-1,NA,CASSLDRDNEQFF,TGCGCCAGCAGTTTGGACAGAGACAATGAGCAGTTCTTC
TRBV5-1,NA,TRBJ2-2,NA,CASSSYRSTGELFF,TGCGCCAGCAGCTCCTATAGAAGCACCGGGGAGCTGTTTTTT
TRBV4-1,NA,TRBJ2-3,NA,CASSQVLASPATTDTQYF,TGCGCCAGCAGCCAAGTTTTGGCTAGCCCGGCAACAACGGATACGCAGTATTTT
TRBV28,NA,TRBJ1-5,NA,CASIQGFSNQPQHF,TGTGCCAGCATCCAGGGGTTTAGCAATCAGCCCCAGCATTTT
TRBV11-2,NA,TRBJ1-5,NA,CASSSGLLSNQPQHF,TGTGCCAGCAGCTCCGGACTGTTAAGCAATCAGCCCCAGCATTTT
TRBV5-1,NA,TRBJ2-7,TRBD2,CASSPEGLAGGNEQYF,TGCGCCAGCAGCCCGGAGGGACTAGCGGGAGGCAACGAGCAGTACTTC
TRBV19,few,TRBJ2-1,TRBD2,CASSIGSGSYEQFF,TGTGCCAGTAGTATCGGTAGCGGGAGTTATGAGCAGTTCTTC
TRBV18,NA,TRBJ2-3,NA,CASSPFPYSSAREGTDTQYF,TGTGCCAGCTCACCCTTCCCATATTCTTCGGCGAGGGAGGGCACAGATACGCAGTATTTT
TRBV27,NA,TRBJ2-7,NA,CASRYTSYEQYF,TGTGCCAGCAGGTACACGTCCTACGAGCAGTACTTC
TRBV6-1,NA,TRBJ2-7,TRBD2,CASSELAAYEQYF,TGTGCCAGCAGTGAACTAGCGGCCTACGAGCAGTACTTC
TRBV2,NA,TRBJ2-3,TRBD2,CASSGTSGRADTQYF,TGTGCCAGCAGTGGGACTAGCGGGAGGGCCGATACGCAGTATTTT
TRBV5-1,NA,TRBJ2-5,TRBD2,CASSGGLSGSEETQYF,TGCGCCAGCAGCGGAGGACTAAGCGGGAGTGAGGAGACCCAGTACTTC
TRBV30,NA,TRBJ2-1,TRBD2,CAWSMASGASSSYNEQFF,TGTGCCTGGAGTATGGCTAGCGGGGCCTCCAGCTCCTACAATGAGCAGTTCTTC
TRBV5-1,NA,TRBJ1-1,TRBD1,CASSYGTGVNTEAFF,TGCGCCAGCAGCTACGGGACAGGGGTGAACACTGAAGCTTTCTTT
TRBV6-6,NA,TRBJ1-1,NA,CASNYRWNTEAFF,TGTGCCAGCAACTATCGCTGGAACACTGAAGCTTTCTTT
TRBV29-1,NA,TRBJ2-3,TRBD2,CSVASGPSTDTQYF,TGCAGCGTTGCTAGCGGTCCTAGCACAGATACGCAGTATTTT
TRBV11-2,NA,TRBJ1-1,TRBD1,CASSLEEGANTEAFF,TGTGCCAGCAGCTTAGAGGAGGGGGCCAACACTGAAGCTTTCTTT
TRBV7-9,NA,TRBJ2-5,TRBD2,CASSSPLLAGGETQYF,TGTGCCAGCAGCTCACCCCTACTAGCGGGAGGTGAGACCCAGTACTTC
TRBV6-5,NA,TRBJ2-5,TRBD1,CASSPTGGRETQYF,TGTGCCAGCAGTCCGACAGGGGGCCGAGAGACCCAGTACTTC